A single sample gave rise to the 29 T cell receptor beta chains below, sequenced in a study of long-term antiretroviral therapy in people with HIV. Survey level was the resolution at which the v3.0 immunoSEQ assay ran. Measured with immunoSEQ multiplex PCR; TCRdb has only the in-frame clones, and not every one. The sample lists some 11,000 clones, about 80% occurring once. The sequencing used unsorted PBMCs, collected 7 to 7.5 years after starting antiretroviral therapy. The origin of the receptors is a man in his forties or fifties with HIV.

The chain couples TRBV6-5 to TRBJ2-5; perhaps TRBD1 as D (6 bases). CDR3 length: 15 residues. Germline loops: CDR1 MNHEY, CDR2 SVGAGI. V lost 4 bases to trimming and J lost 0 bases, with 12 bases between them. CDR3 loop: CASSLGQTYQETQYF. The CDR3 region has the DNA TGTGCCAGCAGTTTAGGACAGACGTACCAAGAGACCCAGTACTTC.

The chain employs TRBV6-1 and TRBJ1-4; TRBD1 is a possible D gene (6 bases). The V gene's germline CDR1 is MNHNS and CDR2 SASEGT. There are 15 residues in the CDR3. Trimming took 8 bases from V and 0 from J, leaving 13 bases between them. CDR3: CASHQGPATNEKLFF. CDR3 nucleotides: TGTGCCAGCCACCAGGGGCCAGCAACTAATGAAAAACTGTTTTTT.

This CDR3 is CASSGGAFGYTF. CDR3 DNA: TGTGCCAGCAGCGGGGGGGCGTTTGGCTACACCTTC. This rearrangement joins TRBV9 to TRBJ1-2, with D possibly being TRBD1 (6 bases). Between the trimmed V and J ends, which lost 3 bases and 7 bases, there was a span of 10 bases. This CDR3 has 12 residues. Germline V gene lookup returns CDR1 SGDLS and CDR2 YYNGEE. The full variable domain, with the rest looked up from reference TRBV9 and TRBJ1-2, is DSGVTQTPKHLITATGQRVTLRCSPRSGDLSVYWYQQSLDQGLQFLIQYYNGEERAKGNILERFSAQQFPDLHSELNLSSLELGDSALYFCASSGGAFGYTFGSGTRLTVV.

The chain joins TRBV30 to TRBJ1-5; TRBD1 is a possible D gene (6 bases). This CDR3 spans 18 amino acids. V was pared by 3 bases and J by 0 bases, with 21 bases between. Germline V CDR1 and CDR2: GTSNPN, SVGIG (reference sequence). The CDR3 is CAWRGGGGHGGSNQPQHF. CDR3 nucleotide sequence: TGTGCCTGGAGAGGGGGTGGGGGGCATGGAGGTAGCAATCAGCCCCAGCATTTT.

The rearrangement links TRBV7-2 to TRBJ1-3; D ambiguous. Trimming stripped 1 base from V and 8 bases from J, with 9 bases between. The CDR3 spans 13 residues. Germline assignment: CDR1 SGHTA and CDR2 FQGNSA. For the CDR3, the DNA is TGTGCCAGCAGCTTAGAATGGGGTCACACCATATATTTT. Translation: CASSLEWGHTIYF.

The chain carries TRBV19 and TRBJ1-5; D call uncertain. V was clipped by 2 bases and J by 3 bases, with 2 bases between them. This CDR3 is 12 amino acids long. CDR1 is LNHDA and CDR2 is SQIVND in the germline V gene (reference sequence). The CDR3 coding sequence is TGTGCCAGTAGTATATACAATCAGCCCCAGCATTTT. Residues: CASSIYNQPQHF.

This sequence joins TRBV19 and TRBJ1-2, with D unclear. The germline V gene has CDR1 LNHDA and CDR2 SQIVND (reference sequence). Trimming took 3 bases from V and 4 from J, leaving 9 bases between them. The CDR3 runs 13 residues. The CDR3 loop reads CASSIGKTYGYTF. The DNA of the CDR3 is TGTGCCAGTAGTATTGGGAAGACCTATGGCTACACCTTC.

The chain is built from TRBV27 and TRBJ2-1; D is ambiguous. Trimming left V 4 bases short and J 4 bases short, with 8 bases between. The CDR3 consists of 13 residues. Germline loops: CDR1 MNHEY, CDR2 SMNVEV (reference sequence). The CDR3 sequence: CASSYRTYNEQFF. CDR3 sequence (DNA): TGTGCCAGCAGTTATCGGACGTACAATGAGCAGTTCTTC.

The CDR3 loop is CAWSGQGYGYTF. The CDR3 DNA sequence: TGTGCCTGGAGTGGACAGGGGTATGGCTACACCTTC. The rearrangement links TRBV30 to TRBJ1-2; 8 positions match TRBD1. CDR1 and CDR2 from the germline V gene are GTSNPN and SVGIG (reference sequence). There are 12 residues in the CDR3. Trimming cost V 1 base and J 5 bases; bases outside gene matches: 0. Based on the CDR3 plus reference TRBV30 and TRBJ1-2, the full variable domain is SQTIHQWPATLVQPVGSPLSLECTVEGTSNPNLYWYRQAAGRGLQLLFYSVGIGQISSEVPQNLSASRPQDRQFILSSKKLLLSDSGFYLCAWSGQGYGYTFGSGTRLTVV.

The chain recombines TRBV5-5 with TRBJ2-1; TRBD2 matches at 10 bases. J was trimmed by 10 bases and V by 2 bases; bases with no gene match: 12. The germline CDR1 and CDR2 sequences are SGHKS and YYEKEE (reference sequence). The CDR3 runs to 16 residues. This chain's CDR3 is CASSFWASGGTREQFF. The CDR3 nucleotides are TGTGCCAGCAGCTTCTGGGCTAGCGGGGGCACAAGGGAGCAGTTCTTC.

The CDR3 here is CASSEKGAYTNSPLHF. The CDR3 DNA is TGTGCCAGCAGTGAAAAGGGGGCATATACGAATTCACCCCTCCACTTT. V and J are TRBV25-1 and TRBJ1-6, with 7 bases lining up with TRBD1. CDR3 size: 16 residues. Per the germline V gene, CDR1 is MGHDK and CDR2 is SYGVNS. Trimming removed 2 bases from V and 7 bases from J; junction bases left unmatched: 8.

The chain has TRBV5-1 and TRBJ2-5; 12 nucleotides line up with TRBD1. TRBJ2-7 matches the DNA end more closely, so the J call is doubtful. The CDR3 consists of 15 residues. The germline V gene encodes CDR1 SGHRS and CDR2 YFSETQ. CDR3 protein: CASSPTGTGGDEQYF. CDR3 nucleotide sequence: TGCGCCAGCAGCCCCACCGGGACAGGGGGCGACGAGCAGTACTTC.

The chain carries TRBV10-2 and TRBJ1-5, with D uncertain. CDR3 length: 15 residues. With 0 bases removed from V and 3 bases from J, the gap between germline ends came to 9 bases. Germline CDR1 WSHSY, CDR2 SAAADI. The CDR3 region is CASSESGNFNQPQHF. The CDR3 coding sequence is TGCGCCAGCAGTGAGTCGGGTAATTTCAATCAGCCCCAGCATTTT.

Only one count was recorded for this clone. CDR3 sequence: CASSISPRANEQYF. In nucleotides, the CDR3 is TGTGCCAGTAGTATATCACCCAGGGCTAACGAGCAGTACTTC. The chain combines TRBV19 with TRBJ2-7; D possibly corresponds to TRBD1 (5 bases). This CDR3 is built from 14 residues. V lost 2 bases and J 5 bases, leaving 13 bases between the germline ends. CDR1 and CDR2 (germline): LNHDA, SQIVND (reference sequence).

The chain links TRBV6-5 to TRBJ2-1; 10 nucleotides agree with TRBD2. The CDR3 extends over 16 amino acids. V lost 4 bases to trimming and J lost 4 bases; unmatched junction nucleotides: 7. Germline CDR1 and CDR2: MNHEY and SVGAGI. CDR3 coding DNA: TGTGCCAGCAGTTCCTTAGCGGGGGGCCCTTACAATGAGCAGTTCTTC. This encodes CASSSLAGGPYNEQFF.

This clone appeared a few times. The rearrangement uses TRBV5-4 and TRBJ2-1; D is ambiguous. V was trimmed by 0 bases and J by 5 bases, leaving 3 bases between them. Germline V gives CDR1 SGHNT, CDR2 YYREEE (reference sequence). The length of the CDR3 is 12 residues. CDR3 sequence (DNA): TGTGCCAGCAGCTTGGCCGACAATGAGCAGTTCTTC. It codes for CASSLADNEQFF.

This rearrangement joins TRBV7-7 to TRBJ2-1; D is unresolved. V was trimmed by 1 base and J by 3 bases, leaving 10 bases between them. This CDR3 comprises 15 residues. The germline CDR1 and CDR2 sequences are SSHAT and FNYEAQ (reference sequence). DNA of the CDR3: TGTGCCAGCAGCTTAGACGGGTCTGACTACAATGAGCAGTTCTTC. Amino acid sequence: CASSLDGSDYNEQFF.

The chain employs TRBV4-1 and TRBJ2-1; D remains unclear. The V end lost 1 base, the J end lost 5 bases, and 12 bases lay between the germline ends. This CDR3 is built from 15 residues. In germline, CDR1 is MGHRA, CDR2 YSYEKL. The CDR3 reads CASSQGLGTDNEQFF. The DNA of the CDR3 is TGCGCCAGCAGCCAAGGGTTGGGAACGGACAATGAGCAGTTCTTC.

The J gene is TRBJ1-2, the V gene TRBV2; D not resolved. The CDR3 spans 15 residues. V was pared by 10 bases and J by 6 bases, with 24 bases between. Looked up from germline, CDR1 is SNHLY and CDR2 is FYNNEI. CDR3 DNA: TGTGCCACCGCTCCGGTCGGACTGCAAGTCGATGGCTACACCTTC. Amino acid sequence: CATAPVGLQVDGYTF.

The genes are TRBV15 and TRBJ1-6; 9 bases match TRBD1. CDR1 is LNHNV, CDR2 YYDKDF, per germline (reference sequence). The CDR3 sequence is 15 residues long. V dropped 3 bases and J dropped 16; count of bases not matched to a gene: 13. Here the CDR3 reads CATSSPGQGLLLLHF. The CDR3 coding sequence is TGTGCCACCAGCAGCCCGGGACAGGGTCTTCTCTTACTCCACTTT.

This chain joins TRBV27 and TRBJ2-1; D is unresolved. From germline, CDR1 is MNHEY and CDR2 SMNVEV (reference sequence). Trimming stripped 2 bases from V and 6 bases from J, with 8 bases between. This CDR3 is 13 amino acids long. CDR3 in DNA: TGTGCCAGCAGTTTAAACTTGGGCAATGAGCAGTTCTTC. Its protein is CASSLNLGNEQFF.

The rearrangement links TRBV5-8 to TRBJ1-2, with TRBD1 matching over 7 bases. V lost 5 bases to trimming and J lost 3 bases; unmatched junction nucleotides: 1. CDR1 SGHTS and CDR2 YDEGEE come from the germline V gene. The CDR3 contains 12 residues. The CDR3 DNA reads as TGTGCCAGCAGGGGGACAGACTATGGCTACACCTTC. This sequence encodes CASRGTDYGYTF.

The chain uses TRBV7-3 and TRBJ2-3, with D unresolved. Germline V CDR1 and CDR2: SGHTA, FQGTGA. The V and J ends lost 3 bases and 1 base respectively, with 2 bases between them. There are 12 residues in the CDR3. The CDR3 reads CASSLGTDTQYF. In DNA form, the CDR3 reads TGTGCCAGCAGCTTGGGCACAGATACGCAGTATTTT.

The chain uses TRBV6-5 and TRBJ2-5; 10 nucleotides align to TRBD2. V trimming: 5 bases; J trimming: 5 bases; junction bases outside the gene matches: 8. The CDR3 runs to 15 residues. Germline lookup yields CDR1 MNHEY and CDR2 SVGAGI. CDR3 protein: CASSPSGGADETQYF. For the CDR3, the DNA is TGTGCCAGCAGTCCGAGCGGGGGGGCCGACGAGACCCAGTACTTC.

The V and J genes are TRBV5-6 and TRBJ2-1; D remains ambiguous. In germline, CDR1 is SGHDT, CDR2 YYEEEE. The CDR3 consists of 16 residues. V was pared by 0 bases and J by 5 bases, with 15 bases between. CDR3: CASSLGSFKWDNEQFF. CDR3 DNA sequence: TGTGCCAGCAGCTTGGGAAGTTTTAAGTGGGACAATGAGCAGTTCTTC.

V usage is TRBV6-6 and J usage is TRBJ1-5; maybe TRBD1 (6 bases). Trimming removed 4 bases at V and 4 bases at J, with 17 bases between. Germline CDR1 MNHNY, CDR2 SVGAGI (reference sequence). CDR3 length: 16 amino acids. CDR3 loop: CASSLSSTGANQPQHF. In nucleotides, the CDR3 is TGTGCCAGCAGTTTGTCCTCTACGGGGGCGAATCAGCCCCAGCATTTT.

The V and J genes are TRBV7-3 and TRBJ2-5, with D perhaps matching TRBD1 (6 bases). V dropped 5 bases and J dropped 2 bases, with 15 bases sitting between them. The CDR3 loop spans 15 amino acids. Germline V gives CDR1 SGHTA, CDR2 FQGTGA. The CDR3 nucleotides are TGTGCCAGCAGCCTAGGGGGTTGGGGACAAGAGACCCAGTACTTC. Its protein is CASSLGGWGQETQYF.

This chain joins TRBV30 and TRBJ1-2; 12 nucleotides align to TRBD1. CDR1 is GTSNPN and CDR2 is SVGIG in the germline V gene (reference sequence). With V trimmed by 5 bases and J by 6 bases, 4 bases remained unmatched. The CDR3 is 13 residues long. As DNA, the CDR3 is TGTGCCTGGCGGGGACAGGGGGCAAATGGCTACACCTTC. The encoded protein is CAWRGQGANGYTF.

In this sample, this clone turned up a few times. The chain carries TRBV7-9 and TRBJ1-2; TRBD1 is a possible D gene (5 bases). The CDR3 consists of 16 residues. From germline, CDR1 is SEHNR and CDR2 FQNEAQ (reference sequence). V was clipped by 1 base and J by 6 bases, with 18 bases between them. CDR3 in amino acids: CASSLGELWQGDGYTF. The CDR3, as DNA: TGTGCCAGCAGCTTAGGAGAGTTATGGCAGGGAGATGGCTACACCTTC.